The sequence of this T cell receptor (beta chain) was determined in a study of OX40 agonist ivuxolimab in advanced cancers. Study results and limitations: CD8+ T cells averaged more expanded clones than CD4+.

Method: immunoSEQ multiplex PCR; TCRdb's copy keeps in-frame clones and lacks some. The profile shows approximately 68,000 clones, approximately 81% of them singletons. Per the germline V gene, CDR1 is SGHDN and CDR2 is FVKESK. Trimming removed 0 bases from V and 5 bases from J, with 7 bases in between. This CDR3 region has 13 residues. As for this clone: What it recognizes is unknown.

The source of this sequence is an adult with an advanced solid tumor such as melanoma, head and neck, liver or kidney cancer. The specimen was CD4+ or CD8+ T cells sorted from blood, collected in a trial of the OX40 agonist ivuxolimab. The V call is TRBV14, the J call TRBJ1-2; D uncertain. This chain's CDR3 is CASSQDFQYGYTF. Written as DNA, the CDR3 is TGTGCCAGCAGCCAAGATTTCCAGTATGGCTACACCTTC.